This paragraph reports one TCR beta chain. What it binds is not known. Reverse transcribing all isolated RNA meant expressed TCRB transcripts were sequenced. For naive, central memory and regulatory T cell samples, reads averaged roughly 4 million. Repertoires were generated with immunoSEQ multiplex PCR, while TCRdb's copy carries only in-frame clones and drops some. Of hundreds of thousands of clones detected, 10% to 15% appear once; the ten largest clones hold approximately 0.022%. Over 95% purity was reached by all sorted populations. V lost 0 bases, J lost 0 bases, and 6 bases lay in between. The CDR3 sequence is 14 residues long. The germline V gene has CDR1 SGHTS and CDR2 YDEGEE. The data are from a study of beta chain features in type 1 diabetes. Overall study findings and caveats: There was a moderate but significant shortening of TCRB CDR3s in all four CD4+ subsets of Type 1 diabetes patients.

This sequence was found in a man aged 18 to 30 with type 1 diabetes. The sequencing input was naive CD4+ T cells from blood. The V and J genes are TRBV5-8 and TRBJ1-1; D uncertain. The DNA for the CDR3 is TGTGCCAGCAGCTTGGACAGCATGAACACTGAAGCTTTCTTT. Translated: CASSLDSMNTEAFF.